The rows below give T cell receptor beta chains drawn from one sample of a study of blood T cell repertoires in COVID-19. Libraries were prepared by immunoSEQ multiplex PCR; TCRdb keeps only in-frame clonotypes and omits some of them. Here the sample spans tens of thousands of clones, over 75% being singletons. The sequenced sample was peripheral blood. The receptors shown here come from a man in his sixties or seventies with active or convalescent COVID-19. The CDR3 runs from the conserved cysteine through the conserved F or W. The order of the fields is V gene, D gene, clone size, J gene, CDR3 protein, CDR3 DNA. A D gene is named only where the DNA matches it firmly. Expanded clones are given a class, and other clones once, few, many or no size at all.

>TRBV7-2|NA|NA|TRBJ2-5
CASSLAPGNYQETQYF
TGTGCCAGCAGCTTAGCGCCAGGGAATTACCAAGAGACCCAGTACTTC
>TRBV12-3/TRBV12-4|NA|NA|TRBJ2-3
CASSTFTDTQYF
TGTGCCAGCAGTACTTTCACAGATACGCAGTATTTT
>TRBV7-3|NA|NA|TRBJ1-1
CASSRFQGSAFF
TGTGCCAGCAGCCGTTTTCAGGGGTCGGCTTTCTTT
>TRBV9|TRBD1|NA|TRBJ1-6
CASSGTGVGRSPLHF
TGTGCCAGCAGCGGGACAGGGGTTGGTCGATCACCCCTCCACTTT
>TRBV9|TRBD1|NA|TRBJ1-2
CASSVDDRAINYGYTF
TGTGCCAGCAGCGTAGATGACAGGGCTATTAACTATGGCTACACCTTC
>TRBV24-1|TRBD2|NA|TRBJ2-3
CATSVGRSGGLTDTQYF
TGTGCCACCAGTGTCGGGAGAAGCGGGGGCCTCACGGATACGCAGTATTTT
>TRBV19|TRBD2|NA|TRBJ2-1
CASIKGSGGYNEQFF
TGTGCCAGTATTAAGGGTAGCGGGGGATACAATGAGCAGTTCTTC
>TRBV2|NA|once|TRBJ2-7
CASRQGYEQYF
TGTGCCAGCAGACAGGGCTACGAGCAGTACTTC
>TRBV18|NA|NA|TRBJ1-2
CASSPPFRGDYGYTF
TGTGCCAGCTCACCACCGTTTCGGGGAGACTATGGCTACACCTTC
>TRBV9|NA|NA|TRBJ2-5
CASSAGETQYF
TGTGCCAGCAGCGCGGGAGAGACCCAGTACTTC
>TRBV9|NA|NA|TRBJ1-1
CASSGGGFGSQMNTEAFF
TGTGCCAGCAGCGGTGGAGGGTTTGGGTCTCAAATGAACACTGAAGCTTTCTTT
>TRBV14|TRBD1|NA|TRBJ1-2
CASSPLPGQGLYGYTF
TGTGCCAGCAGCCCCCTCCCCGGACAGGGCCTCTATGGCTACACCTTC
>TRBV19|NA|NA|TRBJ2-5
CASSPHSQGTDQETQYF
TGTGCCAGTAGTCCACACTCGCAGGGGACCGACCAAGAGACCCAGTACTTC
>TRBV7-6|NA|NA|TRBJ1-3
CASSHRTGKSGNTIYF
TGTGCCAGCAGCCATCGGACCGGGAAATCTGGAAACACCATATATTTT
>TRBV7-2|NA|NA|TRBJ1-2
CASSSGPLGRGYGYTF
TGTGCCAGCAGCTCGGGACCGCTGGGGAGGGGCTATGGCTACACCTTC
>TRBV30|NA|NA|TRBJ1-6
CAWSVDTNSPLHF
TGTGCCTGGAGTGTAGACACCAATTCACCCCTCCACTTT
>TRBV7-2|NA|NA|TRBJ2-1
CASSLIVRRGTTYDEQFF
TGTGCCAGCAGCTTAATCGTCCGGCGGGGGACAACTTACGATGAGCAGTTCTTC
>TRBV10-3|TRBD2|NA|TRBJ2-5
CAISPGTSGGALETQYF
TGTGCCATCAGTCCCGGGACTAGCGGGGGGGCCTTAGAGACCCAGTACTTC
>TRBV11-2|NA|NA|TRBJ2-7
CASRRDSNEQYF
TGTGCCAGCAGGCGGGACAGCAACGAGCAGTACTTC
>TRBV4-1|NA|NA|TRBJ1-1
CASSPTGRNTEAFF
TGCGCCAGCAGCCCCACAGGTCGGAACACTGAAGCTTTCTTT
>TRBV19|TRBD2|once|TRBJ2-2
CASSFGRDTGELFF
TGTGCCAGTAGCTTTGGGAGGGACACCGGGGAGCTGTTTTTT
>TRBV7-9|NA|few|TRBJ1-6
CASSFRVQGSYNSPLHF
TGTGCCAGCAGCTTCCGGGTCCAGGGTTCCTATAATTCACCCCTCCACTTT
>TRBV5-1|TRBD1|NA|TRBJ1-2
CASSPEGGDYGYTF
TGCGCCAGCAGCCCGGAAGGGGGCGACTATGGCTACACCTTC
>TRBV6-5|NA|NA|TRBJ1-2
CASSRDGRAPGGYTF
TGTGCCAGCAGCCGCGACGGAAGGGCCCCGGGGGGCTACACCTTC
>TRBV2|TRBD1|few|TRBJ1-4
CASSETGVATNEKLFF
TGTGCCAGCAGTGAAACAGGGGTGGCAACTAATGAAAAACTGTTTTTT
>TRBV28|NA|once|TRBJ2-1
CASSFRGISYNEQFF
TGTGCCAGCAGTTTTCGAGGAATATCCTACAATGAGCAGTTCTTC
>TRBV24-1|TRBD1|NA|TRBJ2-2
CATSDSRQGSTGELFF
TGTGCCACCAGTGACTCCCGACAGGGATCCACCGGGGAGCTGTTTTTT
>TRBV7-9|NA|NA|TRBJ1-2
CASAGSWTYGYTF
TGTGCCAGCGCGGGGTCCTGGACCTATGGCTACACCTTC
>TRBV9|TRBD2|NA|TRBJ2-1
CASSVGWLAGNNEQFF
TGTGCCAGCAGCGTAGGATGGCTAGCGGGGAACAATGAGCAGTTCTTC
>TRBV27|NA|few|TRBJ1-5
CASRGRVNQPQHF
TGTGCCAGCAGGGGGCGAGTGAATCAGCCCCAGCATTTT
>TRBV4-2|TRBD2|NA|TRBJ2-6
CASSRPGGGQGSGANVLTF
TGTGCCAGCAGCCGACCCGGGGGGGGGCAGGGCTCTGGGGCCAACGTCCTGACTTTC
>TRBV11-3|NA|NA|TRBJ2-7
CASSLGNRAYEQYF
TGTGCCAGCAGCTTAGGGAACAGAGCCTACGAGCAGTACTTC
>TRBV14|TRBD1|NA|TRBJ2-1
CASSPTQGQESNEQFF
TGTGCCAGCAGCCCTACCCAGGGACAGGAGTCAAATGAGCAGTTCTTC
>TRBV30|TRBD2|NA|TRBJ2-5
CAWSVRGLAGSQETQYF
TGTGCCTGGAGTGTACGGGGTCTAGCGGGGTCCCAAGAGACCCAGTACTTC
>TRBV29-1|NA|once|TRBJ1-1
CSVHRMGTEAFF
TGCAGCGTGCACAGGATGGGGACTGAAGCTTTCTTT
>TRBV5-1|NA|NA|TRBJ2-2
CASSFSQGANTGELFF
TGCGCCAGCAGCTTCTCACAGGGCGCGAACACCGGGGAGCTGTTTTTT
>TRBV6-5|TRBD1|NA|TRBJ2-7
CATWDRPYEQYF
TGTGCCACCTGGGACAGACCCTACGAGCAGTACTTC
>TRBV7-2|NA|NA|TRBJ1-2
CASSLALDSQGGYTF
TGTGCCAGCAGCTTAGCCCTGGACAGTCAAGGTGGCTACACCTTC
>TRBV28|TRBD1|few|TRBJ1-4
CASSFTTGGKLFF
TGTGCCAGCAGTTTTACTACAGGGGGGAAACTGTTTTTT
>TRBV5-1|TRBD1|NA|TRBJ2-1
CASRRGQGDNEQFF
TGCGCCAGCAGAAGAGGACAGGGGGACAATGAGCAGTTCTTC
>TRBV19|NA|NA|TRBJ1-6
CATYPGGALPLHF
TGTGCCACCTACCCGGGGGGAGCGCTGCCCCTCCACTTT
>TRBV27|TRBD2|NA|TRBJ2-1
CASSRGVSGGSGNEQFF
TGTGCCAGCAGCCGAGGGGTGAGCGGGGGCTCGGGGAATGAGCAGTTCTTC
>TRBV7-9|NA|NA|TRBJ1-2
CASTAGKAVANYGYTF
TGTGCCAGCACCGCGGGTAAAGCAGTCGCTAACTATGGCTACACCTTC
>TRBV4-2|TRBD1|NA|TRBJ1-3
CASSHEQGVPGNTIYF
TGTGCCAGCAGCCATGAACAGGGGGTACCTGGAAACACCATATATTTT
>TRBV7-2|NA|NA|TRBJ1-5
CASSTQGFQPQHF
TGTGCCAGCAGCACACAGGGATTTCAGCCCCAGCATTTT
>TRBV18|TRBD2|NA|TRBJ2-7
CASSPPSGGAQGEQYF
TGTGCCAGCTCGCCGCCTAGCGGGGGGGCCCAAGGCGAGCAGTACTTC
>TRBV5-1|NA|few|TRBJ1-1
CASSLDRGTEAFF
TGCGCCAGCAGCTTGGATAGGGGCACTGAAGCTTTCTTT
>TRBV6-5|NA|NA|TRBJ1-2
CASSRQVRDGYTF
TGTGCCAGCAGTCGACAGGTGCGCGATGGCTACACCTTC
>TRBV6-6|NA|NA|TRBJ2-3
CASSYLTAGGTDTQYF
TGTGCCAGCAGTTACCTAACCGCCGGGGGCACAGATACGCAGTATTTT
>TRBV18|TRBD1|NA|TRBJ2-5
CASSPQRQGAIEKTQYF
TGTGCCAGCTCACCTCAGAGACAGGGGGCGATTGAAAAGACCCAGTACTTC
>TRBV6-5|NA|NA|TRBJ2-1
CASSYTSHYNEQFF
TGTGCCAGCAGTTACACTAGCCACTACAATGAGCAGTTCTTC
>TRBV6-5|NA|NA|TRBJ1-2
CASSYSGRLYGYTF
TGTGCCAGCAGTTATTCCGGGAGGCTCTATGGCTACACCTTC
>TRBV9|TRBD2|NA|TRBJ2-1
CASSALRASGGHEQFF
TGTGCCAGCAGCGCCCTTCGAGCTAGCGGGGGCCATGAGCAGTTCTTC
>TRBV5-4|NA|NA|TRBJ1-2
CASSLRLDGYTF
TGTGCCAGCAGCCTCCGACTTGATGGCTACACCTTC